The 16 T cell receptor beta chains in this list originate from one sample, sequenced in a study of beta chain features in type 1 diabetes. What was sequenced were expressed TCRB transcripts, since all of the isolated RNA had been reverse transcribed. TCRdb's table, derived via immunoSEQ multiplex PCR, lists solely in-frame clones and lacks some. The table has 300,000 to 350,000 clones, around 20% seen once. Sequences were obtained from naive CD4+ T cells from blood. The receptors here all came from a woman aged 18-29 years in good health.

This clone was picked up a small number of times. This chain uses TRBV6-5 with TRBJ2-7; 10 bases fit TRBD2. V was clipped by 2 bases and J by 4 bases; unmatched bases: 5. This CDR3 contains 15 residues. The germline gives CDR1 MNHEY, CDR2 SVGAGI. CDR3 bases: TGTGCCAGCAGTTACCTAGCGGGAGTGGAGTACGAGCAGTACTTC. It translates to CASSYLAGVEYEQYF.

The V and J genes are TRBV5-1 and TRBJ2-1; D perhaps matches TRBD2 (6 bases). V was trimmed by 4 bases and J by 0 bases, leaving 11 bases between them. CDR3 length: 15 residues. CDR1 and CDR2 (germline): SGHRS, YFSETQ. CDR3 DNA sequence: TGCGCCAGCAGCCGACTAGTAGGCTCCTACAATGAGCAGTTCTTC. Protein: CASSRLVGSYNEQFF.

This clone was detected a few times. The chain carries TRBV7-3 and TRBJ2-1; D possibly corresponds to TRBD1 (5 bases). V lost 8 bases and J 7 bases, leaving 9 bases between the germline ends. Germline V gene lookup returns CDR1 SGHTA and CDR2 FQGTGA. The CDR3 is 11 residues long. For the CDR3, the DNA is TGTGCCAGCTCTGCAGGGAATGAGCAGTTCTTC. Translation: CASSAGNEQFF.

The chain is built from TRBV5-1 and TRBJ2-7; 7 nucleotides line up with TRBD1. From germline, CDR1 is SGHRS and CDR2 YFSETQ. Losses at the gene ends were 5 bases for V and 5 bases for J; bases not matched to a gene: 10. The CDR3 has 14 residues. The CDR3 DNA is TGCGCCAGCAGTCAAGGACAGGCGCGAAACGAGCAGTACTTC. Translated, it gives CASSQGQARNEQYF.

The rearrangement uses TRBV11-2 and TRBJ2-5, with D possibly TRBD2 on 5 matching bases. V lost 5 bases and J 5 bases, leaving 9 bases between the germline ends. The CDR3 is 12 amino acids. Looked up from germline, CDR1 is SGHAT and CDR2 is FQNNGV. The CDR3 loop is CASSRREETQYF. Here the CDR3 DNA reads TGTGCCAGCAGCCGAAGGGAGGAGACCCAGTACTTC.

This clone was seen only a few times. The sample carries other DNA sequences with the same CDR3. The chain links TRBV7-2 to TRBJ2-1; no clear D gene. Germline CDR1 is SGHTA and CDR2 is FQGNSA. The CDR3 is 14 amino acids. V was cut by 5 bases and J by 0 bases, with 8 bases left in between. The CDR3 region is CASSPPGSYNEQFF. Written as DNA, the CDR3 is TGTGCCAGCAGCCCTCCGGGCTCCTACAATGAGCAGTTCTTC.

The rearrangement joins TRBV30 to TRBJ2-1, with D perhaps matching TRBD1 (6 bases). Germline V gene sequence: CDR1 GTSNPN, CDR2 SVGIG (reference sequence). This CDR3 is 17 amino acids long. Trimming cost V 0 bases and J 3 bases, with 18 bases left between them. For the CDR3, the DNA is TGTGCCTGGAGTGTAGGGATTGGCAGGGGCGTCTACAATGAGCAGTTCTTC. This translates into CAWSVGIGRGVYNEQFF.

V and J are TRBV5-1 and TRBJ2-7; 10 nucleotides match TRBD2. Trimming took 2 bases from V and 2 from J; bases not matched to a gene: 7. Germline CDR1 SGHRS, CDR2 YFSETQ. The CDR3 totals 16 residues. CDR3 nucleotides: TGCGCCAGCAGCTTACCGGGGACTAGCGCTCCCTACGAGCAGTACTTC. Translation: CASSLPGTSAPYEQYF.

Only a few counts were recorded for this clone. This chain links TRBV7-2 with TRBJ2-1; 7 bases map to TRBD2. J lost 6 bases, V lost 5 bases, and 7 bases had no gene match. The CDR3 length is 14 residues. Germline CDR1 and CDR2: SGHTA and FQGNSA. In DNA, the CDR3 is TGTGCCAGCAGCCCGGGACTACAGAGCAATGAGCAGTTCTTC. Protein product: CASSPGLQSNEQFF.

J is TRBJ1-4 and V is TRBV5-1; D gene unclear. Germline V gene lookup returns CDR1 SGHRS and CDR2 YFSETQ. This CDR3 region has 16 residues. V lost 4 bases to trimming and J lost 7 bases, with 20 bases between them. CDR3 coding DNA: TGCGCCAGCAGCCGGACGACTAATGGGGTTAGTGAAAAACTGTTTTTT. It yields the protein CASSRTTNGVSEKLFF.

The chain joins TRBV9 to TRBJ1-2; D ambiguous. The V end was cut by 0 bases, the J end by 5 bases, with 5 bases between. Germline assignment: CDR1 SGDLS and CDR2 YYNGEE. CDR3 size: 12 residues. This chain's CDR3 is CASSVDKYGYTF. In nucleotides, the CDR3 is TGTGCCAGCAGCGTAGATAAATATGGCTACACCTTC.

This clone was counted a few times. The chain links TRBV5-1 to TRBJ2-7; 9 bases match TRBD1. This CDR3 is 14 amino acids long. V shed 6 bases, J shed 5 bases, and the junction held 9 bases outside the gene matches. Germline V gives CDR1 SGHRS, CDR2 YFSETQ. CDR3 DNA sequence: TGCGCCAGCACCCCTGTACAGGGGGCCAACGAGCAGTACTTC. It specifies CASTPVQGANEQYF.

The chain links TRBV30 to TRBJ1-5, with D unresolved. V was pared by 2 bases and J by 0 bases, with 11 bases between. The CDR3 is 15 amino acids. Germline-derived CDR1 and CDR2 are GTSNPN and SVGIG (reference sequence). Here the CDR3 reads CAWSNSQYSNQPQHF. Here the CDR3 DNA reads TGTGCCTGGAGTAACAGCCAATATAGCAATCAGCCCCAGCATTTT.

This chain joins TRBV5-1 and TRBJ2-1; the match to TRBD2 covers 7 bases. Germline values: CDR1 SGHRS, CDR2 YFSETQ. The CDR3 sequence is 15 residues long. The J segment lost 6 bases and the V segment lost 0 bases, leaving 6 bases of the junction unmatched. CDR3 in amino acids: CASSLAAGVSNEQFF. The CDR3 DNA is TGCGCCAGCAGCTTGGCTGCGGGAGTGAGCAATGAGCAGTTCTTC.

The gene calls are TRBV7-9 and TRBJ2-5; 9 bases match TRBD2. The CDR3 is 15 amino acids. J lost 5 bases, V lost 1 base, and 5 bases had no gene match. Germline V gene data show CDR1 as SEHNR and CDR2 as FQNEAQ (reference sequence). CDR3 region: CASSLELAGGETQYF. For the CDR3, the DNA is TGTGCCAGCAGCTTAGAACTAGCGGGTGGTGAGACCCAGTACTTC. The complete variable domain, with remaining parts taken from reference TRBV7-9 and TRBJ2-5, reads DTGVSQNPRHKITKRGQNVTFRCDPISEHNRLYWYRQTLGQGPEFLTYFQNEAQLEKSRLLSDRFSAERPKGSFSTLEIQRTEQGDSAMYLCASSLELAGGETQYFGPGTRLLVL.

CDR3 sequence: CAQAGTGLSPLHF. DNA of the CDR3: TGTGCCCAAGCGGGGACAGGGCTTTCACCCCTCCACTTT. The chain is built from TRBV30 and TRBJ1-6, with 9 bases aligning to TRBD1. Germline-derived CDR1 and CDR2 are GTSNPN and SVGIG (reference sequence). CDR3 length equals 13 residues. V shed 8 bases and J 9 bases; nucleotides not matched to a gene: 8.